The 10 T cell receptor beta chains given below trace back to one sample, sequenced in a study of control samples from healthy donors and cancer patients. The data were produced by immunoSEQ multiplex PCR, yet TCRdb's version contains in-frame clones alone and is incomplete. The sample records 75,000 to 100,000 clones, 80% to 90% being singletons. Sequencing was carried out using blood. All receptors come from a man aged 25 to 40 in good health.

This chain connects TRBV6-5 to TRBJ2-7; maybe TRBD1 (5 bases). Germline loops: CDR1 MNHEY, CDR2 SVGAGI. The V end was cut by 6 bases, the J end by 4 bases, with 19 bases between. This CDR3 contains 15 residues. In DNA form, the CDR3 reads TGTGCCAGCAGGGCTACCGGGCAGGGAAATTACGAGCAGTACTTC. It codes for CASRATGQGNYEQYF.

The gene calls are TRBV10-1 and TRBJ2-7; 8 bases match TRBD2. V was clipped by 1 base and J by 3 bases; unmatched bases: 5. CDR3 length: 15 residues. In germline, CDR1 is WNHNN, CDR2 SYGVQD (reference sequence). DNA of the CDR3: TGCGCCAGCAGTGAGTTCAGCGGGAGACTCTACGAGCAGTACTTC. It codes for CASSEFSGRLYEQYF.

The chain carries TRBV28 and TRBJ1-2, with a weak D call TRBD1 (5 bases). Germline V CDR1 and CDR2: MDHEN, SYDVKM. V was trimmed by 6 bases and J by 4 bases, leaving 12 bases between them. This CDR3 spans 13 amino acids. The CDR3 spells CASRPGFVYGYTF. The CDR3 bases are TGTGCCAGCAGACCAGGGTTCGTCTATGGCTACACCTTC.

J is TRBJ2-7 and V is TRBV12-3 or TRBV12-4; D gene uncertain. V lost 6 bases, J lost 1 base, and 10 bases lay in between. This CDR3 contains 13 residues. CDR3 bases: TGTGCCAGCAGCTTACAGATTTCCTACGAGCAGTACTTC. Translated: CASSLQISYEQYF.

In its sample, this clone was seen once. This chain joins TRBV11-3 and TRBJ1-2; TRBD1 matches 8 bases. Germline V CDR1 and CDR2: SGHNT, YENEEA. The CDR3 is 15 residues long. V gave up 5 bases and J gave up 2 bases; unmatched junction bases: 7. Here the CDR3 DNA reads TGTGCCAGCAGCCAAACCAGGGACAGGAACTATGGCTACACCTTC. Translation: CASSQTRDRNYGYTF.

The chain has TRBV2 and TRBJ2-1; possibly TRBD2 for D (6 bases). From germline, CDR1 is SNHLY and CDR2 FYNNEI. The CDR3 covers 14 residues. V lost 2 bases to trimming and J lost 8 bases, with 13 bases between them. The CDR3 is CASSESTSFDEQFF. CDR3 DNA sequence: TGTGCCAGCAGTGAAAGTACTAGCTTCGATGAGCAGTTCTTC.

This chain links TRBV2 with TRBJ2-5, with 10 bases identical to TRBD1. The ends lost 6 bases at V and 1 base at J; junction bases unmatched: 5. From germline, CDR1 is SNHLY and CDR2 FYNNEI. This CDR3 contains 15 residues. The CDR3 loop is CASSRQGAVQETQYF. Written as DNA, the CDR3 is TGTGCCAGCAGCCGACAGGGGGCAGTCCAAGAGACCCAGTACTTC.

CDR3: CASSFPGTEQFF. The CDR3 bases are TGTGCCAGCAGCTTCCCCGGGACCGAGCAGTTCTTC. V and J are TRBV7-2 and TRBJ2-1; D is perhaps TRBD1 or TRBD2 (5 bases each). The CDR3 is 12 residues long. Germline V gene sequence: CDR1 SGHTA, CDR2 FQGNSA. V lost 3 bases to trimming and J lost 10 bases, with 10 bases between them. Full variable domain (rest looked up from reference TRBV7-2 and TRBJ2-1): GAGVSQSPSNKVTEKGKDVELRCDPISGHTALYWYRQSLGQGLEFLIYFQGNSAPDKSGLPSDRFSAERTGGSVSTLTIQRTQQEDSAVYLCASSFPGTEQFFGPGTRLTVL.

The chain carries TRBV7-3 and TRBJ2-3, with TRBD2 identical over 7 bases. Trimming removed 5 bases from V and 1 base from J; junction bases left unmatched: 9. The CDR3 is 16 amino acids. Germline values: CDR1 SGHTA, CDR2 FQGTGA. CDR3 amino acids: CASSIDLADRTDTQYF. For the CDR3, the DNA is TGTGCCAGCAGCATAGACCTAGCGGACCGCACAGATACGCAGTATTTT.

The gene calls are TRBV28 and TRBJ2-5; TRBD1 agrees at 7 bases. CDR3 length: 14 amino acids. CDR1 and CDR2 (germline): MDHEN, SYDVKM. With 4 bases clipped from V and 2 bases from J, the junction kept 4 bases outside the gene matches. CDR3 protein: CASSSGQAQETQYF. The DNA for the CDR3 is TGTGCCAGCAGTTCCGGACAGGCGCAAGAGACCCAGTACTTC.